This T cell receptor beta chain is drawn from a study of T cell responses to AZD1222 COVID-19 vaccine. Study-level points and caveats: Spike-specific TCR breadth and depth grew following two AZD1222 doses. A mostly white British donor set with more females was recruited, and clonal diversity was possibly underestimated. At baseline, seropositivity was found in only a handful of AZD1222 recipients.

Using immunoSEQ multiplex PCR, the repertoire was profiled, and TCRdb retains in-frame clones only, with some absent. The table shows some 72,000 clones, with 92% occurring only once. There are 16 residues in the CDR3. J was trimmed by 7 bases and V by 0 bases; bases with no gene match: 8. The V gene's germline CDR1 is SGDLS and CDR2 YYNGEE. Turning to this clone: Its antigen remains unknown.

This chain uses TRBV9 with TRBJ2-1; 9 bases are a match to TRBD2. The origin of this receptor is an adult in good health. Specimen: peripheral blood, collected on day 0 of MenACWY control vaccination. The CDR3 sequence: CASSVESAGGGNEQFF. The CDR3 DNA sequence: TGTGCCAGCAGCGTAGAATCGGCGGGAGGGGGTAATGAGCAGTTCTTC.